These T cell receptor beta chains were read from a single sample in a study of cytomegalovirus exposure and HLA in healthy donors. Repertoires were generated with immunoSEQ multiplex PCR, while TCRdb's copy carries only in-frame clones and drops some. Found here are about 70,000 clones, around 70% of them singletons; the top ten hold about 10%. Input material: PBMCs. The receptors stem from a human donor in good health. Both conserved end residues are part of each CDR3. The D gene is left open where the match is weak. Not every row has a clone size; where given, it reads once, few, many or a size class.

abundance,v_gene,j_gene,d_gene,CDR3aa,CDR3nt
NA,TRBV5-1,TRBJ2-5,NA,CASARTVQETQYF,TGCGCCAGCGCTAGGACAGTCCAAGAGACCCAGTACTTC
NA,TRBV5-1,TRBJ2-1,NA,CASSLISLNEQFF,TGCGCCAGCAGCTTGATCTCTCTCAATGAGCAGTTCTTC
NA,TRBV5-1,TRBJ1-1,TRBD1,CASSALQGSDTEAFF,TGCGCCAGCAGCGCACTACAGGGGTCTGACACTGAAGCTTTCTTT
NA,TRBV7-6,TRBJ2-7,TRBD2,CASSLRAGGSSYEQYF,TGTGCCAGCAGCTTACGGGCGGGGGGAAGCTCCTACGAGCAGTACTTC
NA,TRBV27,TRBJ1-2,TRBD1,CASSSGTGGGYTF,TGTGCCAGCAGCTCCGGGACAGGGGGCGGCTACACCTTC
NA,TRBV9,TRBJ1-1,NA,CASSVAGANTEAFF,TGTGCCAGCAGCGTAGCAGGGGCGAACACTGAAGCTTTCTTT
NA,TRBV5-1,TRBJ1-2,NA,CASSLETASYGYTF,TGCGCCAGCAGCTTGGAGACAGCTTCTTATGGCTACACCTTC
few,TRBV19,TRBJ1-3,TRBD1,CASKTTGQGVLNRNTIYF,TGTGCCAGTAAAACGACGGGACAGGGTGTACTAAATCGAAACACCATATATTTT
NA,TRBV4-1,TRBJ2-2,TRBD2,CASSFRTSGRADTGELFF,TGCGCCAGCAGCTTCCGGACTAGCGGGAGGGCCGACACCGGGGAGCTGTTTTTT
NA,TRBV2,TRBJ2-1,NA,CASSEQGIGNEQFF,TGTGCCAGCAGTGAACAGGGAATCGGCAATGAGCAGTTCTTC
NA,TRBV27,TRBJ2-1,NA,CASSPQGSIPYNEQFF,TGTGCCAGCAGTCCCCAGGGGTCAATTCCCTACAATGAGCAGTTCTTC
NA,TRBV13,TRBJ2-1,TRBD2,CASSPTGTSGTRDYNEQFF,TGTGCCAGCAGCCCCACCGGGACTAGCGGGACCCGTGACTACAATGAGCAGTTCTTC
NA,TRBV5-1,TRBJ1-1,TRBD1,CASSSDRGTEAFF,TGCGCCAGCAGCTCAGACAGGGGCACTGAAGCTTTCTTT